One and the same sample provided the 24 T cell receptor beta chains below, sequenced in a study of spatial heterogeneity in lung cancer. From the 5' RACE reads, TCRdb called clonotypes with MiXCR, one entry per CDR3 protein. The table has some 96,000 distinct CDR3 sequences, approximately 4% seen once. These receptors have no identified antigens. Regarding time point: sample taken at primary tumor resection. Study-level points and caveats: Within tumors, counts of expanded alpha and beta TCRs tracked tumor mutation counts.

Material: lung tumor tissue, obtained at surgery. Receptor source: a male donor with early-stage non-small cell lung cancer.

This clonotype was seen ten or more times. The gene calls are TRBV28 and TRBJ1-1; D is unresolved. The V end was cut by 5 bases, the J end by 8 bases, with 12 bases between. Germline CDR1 MDHEN, CDR2 SYDVKM. The CDR3 contains 12 residues. CDR3 DNA sequence: TGTGCCAGCAGTCCTAATTGGCAGGAAGCTTTCTTT. This sequence encodes CASSPNWQEAFF.

This clonotype was seen ten or more times. V gene TRBV20-1 combines with J gene TRBJ2-3, with 8 bases that match TRBD2. J gave up 0 bases and V 5 bases, and 7 bases lay outside the gene matches. The CDR3 has 15 residues. CDR1 is DFQATT and CDR2 is SNEGSKA in the germline V gene (reference sequence). In DNA, the CDR3 is TGCAGTGCTTACTTTAGCGGGGCTAGCACAGATACGCAGTATTTT. This codes for CSAYFSGASTDTQYF.

This clonotype was counted many times. This chain connects TRBV20-1 to TRBJ2-7; 10 bases agree with TRBD1. With V trimmed by 7 bases and J by 2 bases, 11 bases remained unmatched. The CDR3 totals 15 residues. In germline, CDR1 is DFQATT, CDR2 SNEGSKA (reference sequence). The CDR3 protein is CSGIGTGDPPYEQYF. The CDR3 DNA reads TGCAGTGGAATCGGGACAGGGGACCCTCCCTACGAGCAGTACTTC.

This clonotype was seen repeatedly, ten times or more. The J gene is TRBJ2-3, the V gene TRBV20-1; D unclear. There are 13 residues in the CDR3. Germline-derived CDR1 and CDR2 are DFQATT and SNEGSKA (reference sequence). Trimming took off 6 bases at V and 2 bases at J, with 12 bases between the two ends. Here the CDR3 DNA reads TGCAGTGCCAAGGAGTCCGTCACAGATACGCAGTATTTT. Translated, it gives CSAKESVTDTQYF.

V usage is TRBV10-2 and J usage is TRBJ1-1, with D maybe TRBD1 (6 bases). The germline V gene has CDR1 WSHSY and CDR2 SAAADI. The length of the CDR3 is 15 residues. The V gene lost 2 bases and the J gene lost 5 bases, with 15 bases spanning the gap. In DNA form, the CDR3 reads TGCGCCAGCAGTGAGCCGCCAGGGGCAGGGACTGAAGCTTTCTTT. Protein: CASSEPPGAGTEAFF.

This clonotype showed up just a few times. This chain links TRBV3-1 with TRBJ2-3; TRBD2 aligns across 12 bases. CDR1 is LGHDT and CDR2 is YNNKEL in the germline V gene (reference sequence). The CDR3 has 16 amino acids. V trimming: 3 bases; J trimming: 5 bases; junction bases outside the gene matches: 6. The CDR3 nucleotides read TGTGCCAGCAGCCATCAGACTAGCGGGAGTGGAGATACGCAGTATTTT. This translates into CASSHQTSGSGDTQYF.

This clonotype came up many times. This chain joins TRBV27 and TRBJ2-3; weak D call: TRBD2 (6 bases). Germline loops: CDR1 MNHEY, CDR2 SMNVEV (reference sequence). The CDR3 extends over 13 amino acids. The V gene lost 8 bases and the J gene lost 1 base, with 10 bases spanning the gap. The CDR3 region is CASRTSRTDTQYF. For the CDR3, the DNA is TGTGCCAGCCGAACTAGCCGCACAGATACGCAGTATTTT.

In its sample, this clonotype was seen many times. The J gene is TRBJ2-7, the V gene TRBV4-1, with TRBD2 matching 7 bases. Germline CDR1 reads MGHRA; CDR2 reads YSYEKL. The CDR3 covers 15 residues. Trimming removed 4 bases from V and 2 bases from J; junction bases left unmatched: 8. This CDR3 reads CASSLMGLPAYEQYF. In nucleotides, the CDR3 is TGCGCCAGCAGCCTCATGGGACTACCCGCCTACGAGCAGTACTTC.

This clonotype was counted ten times or more. The chain carries TRBV20-1 and TRBJ2-1; a weak D match, TRBD2 (6 bases). Germline CDR1 is DFQATT and CDR2 is SNEGSKA (reference sequence). Trimming removed 6 bases from V and 5 bases from J, with 11 bases in between. The CDR3 extends over 12 amino acids. The CDR3 DNA reads TGCAGTGCGAGATGGAGGGACAATGAGCAGTTCTTC. Encoded protein: CSARWRDNEQFF.

The J gene is TRBJ2-1, the V gene TRBV10-2; D not certain. The CDR3 extends over 15 amino acids. Trimming left V 4 bases short and J 10 bases short, with 20 bases between. The germline CDR1 and CDR2 sequences are WSHSY and SAAADI. The CDR3 region is CASSVSHPPYIEQFF. The DNA for the CDR3 is TGCGCCAGCAGTGTTTCCCACCCTCCGTATATCGAGCAGTTCTTC.

This clonotype was observed at least ten times. The chain links TRBV20-1 to TRBJ2-3; perhaps D is TRBD1 or TRBD2 (5 bases each). The CDR3 totals 16 residues. V gave up 3 bases and J gave up 1 base, with 17 bases separating them. CDR1 is DFQATT, CDR2 SNEGSKA, per germline (reference sequence). CDR3 loop: CSARGTKGPRTDTQYF. CDR3 DNA: TGCAGTGCTAGGGGGACGAAAGGACCCCGCACAGATACGCAGTATTTT.

Many counts were recorded for this clonotype. This rearrangement joins TRBV7-9 to TRBJ1-1; no firm D call. This CDR3 has 13 residues. Trimming removed 1 base at V and 5 bases at J, with 8 bases between. Germline CDR1 and CDR2: SEHNR and FQNEAQ (reference sequence). The CDR3 nucleotides read TGTGCCAGCAGCTTAGAGGCAGTGACTGAAGCTTTCTTT. Its translation: CASSLEAVTEAFF. Full variable domain (missing parts from reference TRBV7-9 and TRBJ1-1): DTGVSQNPRHKITKRGQNVTFRCDPISEHNRLYWYRQTLGQGPEFLTYFQNEAQLEKSRLLSDRFSAERPKGSFSTLEIQRTEQGDSAMYLCASSLEAVTEAFFGQGTRLTVV.

Ten or more counts support this clonotype. V gene TRBV9 combines with J gene TRBJ2-3, with D possibly TRBD2 on 5 matching bases. Trimming shortened V by 0 bases and J by 3 bases, and 8 bases separated the two germline ends. Germline CDR1 and CDR2: SGDLS and YYNGEE. The CDR3 spans 14 residues. CDR3 loop: CASSVDGRTDTQYF. The CDR3 nucleotides read TGTGCCAGCAGCGTAGATGGGAGAACAGATACGCAGTATTTT.

This clonotype was counted a few times. The CDR3 spells CASGGTSEEAQYF. The CDR3 nucleotides are TGTGCCAGCGGGGGGACATCAGAGGAGGCCCAGTACTTC. The chain combines TRBV12-3 or TRBV12-4 with TRBJ2-5; perhaps D is TRBD1 or TRBD2 (6 bases each). V was shortened by 8 bases and J by 9 bases, with 19 bases between the two germline ends. CDR3 length: 13 residues.

This clonotype showed up just a few times. The chain is built from TRBV5-1 and TRBJ2-3, with 10 bases matching TRBD2. J lost 6 bases, V lost 5 bases, and 9 bases had no gene match. Germline loops: CDR1 SGHRS, CDR2 YFSETQ. The CDR3 is 15 amino acids. The CDR3: CASRNPAGGPDTQYF. DNA for the CDR3: TGCGCCAGCAGAAACCCAGCGGGAGGGCCGGATACGCAGTATTTT. The variable domain in full, completed from reference TRBV5-1 and TRBJ2-3, reads KAGVTQTPRYLIKTRGQQVTLSCSPISGHRSVSWYQQTPGQGLQFLFEYFSETQRNKGNFPGRFSGRQFSNSRSEMNVSTLELGDSALYLCASRNPAGGPDTQYFGPGTRLTVL.

The table lists this clonotype with many counts. The chain uses TRBV28 and TRBJ2-5; D call uncertain. Germline CDR1 reads MDHEN; CDR2 reads SYDVKM. The CDR3 length is 15 residues. Trimming pared 1 base from V and 2 bases from J, leaving 11 bases between. CDR3 coding DNA: TGTGCCAGCAGTTTATCGGTAGCCGGGCAAGAGACCCAGTACTTC. Its protein is CASSLSVAGQETQYF.

The chain carries TRBV6-2 or TRBV6-3 and TRBJ2-5; D not certain. Germline assignment: CDR1 MNHEY and CDR2 SVGEGT. V was shortened by 0 bases and J by 2 bases, with 7 bases between the two germline ends. This CDR3 spans 14 amino acids. The CDR3 protein is CASSYSGLQETQYF. The CDR3 nucleotides read TGTGCCAGCAGTTACTCTGGGTTACAAGAGACCCAGTACTTC.

This clonotype was detected only a few times. The chain has TRBV28 and TRBJ2-3; 9 bases are a match to TRBD1. This CDR3 region has 13 residues. With V trimmed by 8 bases and J by 5 bases, 5 bases remained unmatched. Germline lookup yields CDR1 MDHEN and CDR2 SYDVKM. The CDR3 protein is CASLRTGEDTQYF. The CDR3 nucleotides read TGTGCCAGCCTTAGGACAGGGGAAGATACGCAGTATTTT.

This clonotype appeared many times. V is TRBV12-3 or TRBV12-4 and J is TRBJ2-3; D not certain. This CDR3 has 13 amino acids. V lost 5 bases to trimming and J lost 3 bases, with 9 bases between them. The CDR3 coding sequence is TGTGCCAGCAGTGCCCCCGGGACAGATACGCAGTATTTT. Amino acid sequence: CASSAPGTDTQYF.

This clonotype has a count of ten or more. The chain recombines TRBV21-1 with TRBJ2-2; TRBD2, the table's D call, lacks a check against the DNA. TRBV21-1 has pseudogene status. CDR3 length: 19 amino acids. DNA for the CDR3: TGTGCCAGCAGCAAAGGGTCCAGCGGGAGATATGGGAACACCGGGGAGCTGTTTTTT. This sequence encodes CASSKGSSGRYGNTGELFF.

This clonotype came up many times. V and J are TRBV20-1 and TRBJ2-3; 13 bases map to TRBD2. Looked up from germline, CDR1 is DFQATT and CDR2 is SNEGSKA (reference sequence). V lost 0 bases, J lost 0 bases, and 6 bases stayed unmatched. This CDR3 is 18 amino acids long. CDR3 in amino acids: CSARDLTSGRASTDTQYF. DNA for the CDR3: TGCAGTGCTAGAGATCTAACTAGCGGGAGGGCCAGCACAGATACGCAGTATTTT.

This clonotype was counted between two and nine times. The CDR3 sequence is CASSLGFSNEKLFF. The CDR3 DNA reads as TGTGCCAGCAGCTTAGGGTTTTCTAATGAAAAACTGTTTTTT. The J gene is TRBJ1-4, the V gene TRBV7-8; D not certain. Germline values: CDR1 SGHVS, CDR2 FQNEAQ. V lost 1 base, J lost 3 bases, and 6 bases lay in between. This CDR3 contains 14 residues. Full variable domain (missing parts from reference TRBV7-8 and TRBJ1-4): GAGVSQSPRYKVAKRGQDVALRCDPISGHVSLFWYQQALGQGPEFLTYFQNEAQLDKSGLPSDRFFAERPEGSVSTLKIQRTQQEDSAVYLCASSLGFSNEKLFFGSGTQLSVL.

Worth noting for this clonotype: The junction and the germline gene differ at one end; a read error may be behind it. The chain links TRBV6-1 to TRBJ1-2, with D possibly matching TRBD1 (6 bases). The germline V gene has CDR1 MNHNS and CDR2 SASEGT. This CDR3 region has 10 residues. This CDR3 reads CKGGDYGYTF. In DNA form, the CDR3 reads TGCAAGGGGGGCGACTATGGCTACACCTTC.

This clonotype was seen a few times. The V call is TRBV9, the J call TRBJ2-5, with D perhaps matching TRBD2 (5 bases). V lost 4 bases and J 1 base, leaving 11 bases between the germline ends. The CDR3 extends over 14 amino acids. Germline loops: CDR1 SGDLS, CDR2 YYNGEE. CDR3: CASSNPSGQETQYF. CDR3 bases: TGTGCCAGCAGCAATCCCAGCGGCCAAGAGACCCAGTACTTC.